This T cell receptor beta chain is from a study of blood T cell repertoires in COVID-19. Overall study: Sites in the United States, Italy and Spain provided acute and convalescent COVID-19 samples. PBMCs, B-cell-depleted T cells, or T cells were the source of the cDNA or gDNA that made up the material.

This clone has only one observation. Germline CDR1 reads SGHRS; CDR2 reads YFSETQ. V was trimmed by 5 bases and J by 3 bases, leaving 6 bases between them. CDR3 length equals 11 residues. Sequencing used immunoSEQ multiplex PCR; TCRdb keeps in-frame clones, though not all of them. The sample carries about 230,000 clones, over 85% recorded once. The study recruited people aged about 18 to 90 years across around 24 US areas. The chain joins TRBV5-1 to TRBJ2-7, with a possible D match to TRBD2 (5 bases). The receptor comes from a woman in her twenties or thirties with acute COVID-19. Material: PBMCs or T cells enriched from blood (not recorded which). CDR3 amino acids: CASRLGYEQYF. The CDR3 bases are TGCGCCAGCAGACTAGGCTACGAGCAGTACTTC.